A selection of T cell receptor beta chains follows, all from one sample in a study of blood T cells in healthy people across ages. MiXCR was run by TCRdb on the 5' RACE reads, yielding one entry per CDR3 protein. The sample includes about 1.7 million distinct CDR3 sequences, under 30% of them seen just once. The specimen was blood. All receptors come from a woman in her thirties in good health. Each CDR3 is given with its conserved first and last residue. The order of the fields is V gene, D gene, J gene, clone size, CDR3 protein, CDR3 DNA. A D gene is named only where the DNA matches it firmly. Clone size is stated in some rows and not others, as once, few, many or a class when expanded.

V gene: TRBV29-1
D gene: TRBD2
J gene: TRBJ2-5
clone size: NA
CDR3 protein: CSVSGTSGRETQYF
CDR3 DNA: TGCAGCGTTAGCGGGACTAGCGGGAGAGAGACCCAGTACTTC

V gene: TRBV7-6
D gene: TRBD1
J gene: TRBJ1-1
clone size: few
CDR3 protein: CASSLQGQGINAFF
CDR3 DNA: TGTGCCAGCAGCTTACAGGGACAGGGTATTAATGCTTTCTTT

V gene: TRBV12-3/TRBV12-4
D gene: NA
J gene: TRBJ2-2
clone size: NA
CDR3 protein: CASSFGVGAGELFF
CDR3 DNA: TGTGCCAGCAGTTTCGGTGTGGGGGCCGGGGAGCTGTTTTTT

V gene: TRBV30
D gene: NA
J gene: TRBJ2-7
clone size: few
CDR3 protein: CAWSTGRGNYEQYF
CDR3 DNA: TGTGCCTGGAGTACGGGACGGGGAAACTACGAGCAGTACTTC

V gene: TRBV20-1
D gene: TRBD2
J gene: TRBJ2-3
clone size: NA
CDR3 protein: CSALAGNTDTQYF
CDR3 DNA: TGCAGTGCTCTAGCGGGAAACACAGATACGCAGTATTTT

V gene: TRBV29-1
D gene: NA
J gene: TRBJ2-5
clone size: NA
CDR3 protein: CSARSIRLF
CDR3 DNA: TGCAGCGCTCGGAGCATTAGACTCTTC

V gene: TRBV5-1
D gene: NA
J gene: TRBJ1-1
clone size: once
CDR3 protein: CASSPQAGTEAFF
CDR3 DNA: TGCGCCAGCAGCCCACAGGCGGGCACTGAAGCTTTCTTT

V gene: TRBV6-6
D gene: TRBD1
J gene: TRBJ2-7
clone size: few
CDR3 protein: CASSSTGGAIYEQYF
CDR3 DNA: TGTGCCAGCAGCAGCACAGGGGGCGCAATCTACGAGCAGTACTTC

V gene: TRBV27
D gene: NA
J gene: TRBJ1-2
clone size: many
CDR3 protein: CASSLTPNYGYTF
CDR3 DNA: TGTGCCAGCAGTCTCACTCCTAACTATGGCTACACCTTC

V gene: TRBV5-6
D gene: TRBD1
J gene: TRBJ2-1
clone size: NA
CDR3 protein: CASSLLGQSDDEQFF
CDR3 DNA: TGTGCCAGCAGCTTGTTGGGACAGAGTGACGATGAGCAGTTCTTC

V gene: TRBV5-1
D gene: TRBD1
J gene: TRBJ2-7
clone size: few
CDR3 protein: CASSLTGDGYEQYF
CDR3 DNA: TGCGCCAGCAGCCTAACAGGGGACGGCTACGAGCAGTACTTC

V gene: TRBV20-1
D gene: NA
J gene: TRBJ2-1
clone size: few
CDR3 protein: CSASPQQWEYNEQFF
CDR3 DNA: TGCAGTGCTAGCCCCCAACAGTGGGAATACAATGAGCAGTTCTTC

V gene: TRBV9
D gene: NA
J gene: TRBJ1-1
clone size: NA
CDR3 protein: CASSSFLENTEAFF
CDR3 DNA: TGTGCCAGCAGCTCCTTCCTCGAGAACACTGAAGCTTTCTTT

V gene: TRBV4-1
D gene: NA
J gene: TRBJ2-7
clone size: many
CDR3 protein: CASSQVMGDSREQYF
CDR3 DNA: TGCGCCAGCAGCCAAGTTATGGGGGATAGTCGAGAGCAGTACTTC

V gene: TRBV20-1
D gene: TRBD1
J gene: TRBJ2-5
clone size: many
CDR3 protein: CSAQGQGGQETQYF
CDR3 DNA: TGCAGTGCTCAGGGACAGGGTGGACAAGAGACCCAGTACTTC

V gene: TRBV15
D gene: NA
J gene: TRBJ2-5
clone size: few
CDR3 protein: CATSRDDLTGGTQYF
CDR3 DNA: TGTGCCACCAGCAGAGATGACCTCACGGGCGGGACCCAGTACTTC

V gene: TRBV7-9
D gene: NA
J gene: TRBJ2-5
clone size: NA
CDR3 protein: CASIPTGGETQYF
CDR3 DNA: TGTGCCAGCATTCCCACCGGCGGGGAGACCCAGTACTTC

V gene: TRBV9
D gene: NA
J gene: TRBJ1-5
clone size: few
CDR3 protein: CASSVENGPQHF
CDR3 DNA: TGTGCCAGCAGCGTAGAGAACGGGCCCCAGCATTTT

V gene: TRBV20-1
D gene: NA
J gene: TRBJ2-1
clone size: NA
CDR3 protein: CSARDRGGAVNEQFF
CDR3 DNA: TGCAGTGCTAGAGATAGGGGGGGGGCCGTCAATGAGCAGTTCTTC

V gene: TRBV6-2/TRBV6-3
D gene: NA
J gene: TRBJ1-6
clone size: once
CDR3 protein: CASRTTTTGNNSPLHF
CDR3 DNA: TGTGCCAGCAGGACCACCACGACAGGAAATAATTCACCCCTCCACTTT

V gene: TRBV29-1
D gene: TRBD1
J gene: TRBJ2-7
clone size: NA
CDR3 protein: CSVERGQGGREQYF
CDR3 DNA: TGCAGCGTTGAAAGGGGACAGGGAGGTCGGGAGCAGTACTTC

V gene: TRBV7-2
D gene: NA
J gene: TRBJ2-1
clone size: NA
CDR3 protein: CASSYRDGGTYNEQFF
CDR3 DNA: TGTGCCAGCAGCTATCGTGACGGGGGTACCTACAATGAGCAGTTCTTC

V gene: TRBV7-9
D gene: TRBD1
J gene: TRBJ1-5
clone size: many
CDR3 protein: CASSPRTGSNQPQHF
CDR3 DNA: TGTGCCAGCAGCCCACGGACAGGGAGCAATCAGCCCCAGCATTTT

V gene: TRBV10-3
D gene: NA
J gene: TRBJ1-3
clone size: few
CDR3 protein: CAISGGNTIYF
CDR3 DNA: TGTGCCATCAGTGGGGGAAACACCATATATTTT

V gene: TRBV24-1
D gene: TRBD1
J gene: TRBJ2-2
clone size: NA
CDR3 protein: CATSESGQGITGELFF
CDR3 DNA: TGTGCCACCAGTGAATCGGGACAGGGAATAACCGGGGAGCTGTTTTTT

V gene: TRBV12-5
D gene: NA
J gene: TRBJ2-2
clone size: few
CDR3 protein: CASGLVVALRTGELFF
CDR3 DNA: TGTGCTAGTGGTTTGGTCGTGGCCCTCCGCACCGGGGAGCTGTTTTTT

V gene: TRBV3-1
D gene: NA
J gene: TRBJ2-5
clone size: few
CDR3 protein: CASSQLEKTQYF
CDR3 DNA: TGTGCCAGCAGCCAATTAGAGAAGACCCAGTACTTC

V gene: TRBV24-1
D gene: NA
J gene: TRBJ1-2
clone size: NA
CDR3 protein: CATILRTACGYTF
CDR3 DNA: TGTGCCACCATTTTAAGGACGGCCTGTGGCTACACCTTC

V gene: TRBV6-6
D gene: NA
J gene: TRBJ1-2
clone size: NA
CDR3 protein: CASTSGIYGYTF
CDR3 DNA: TGTGCCAGCACCTCCGGGATCTATGGCTACACCTTC

V gene: TRBV5-1
D gene: NA
J gene: TRBJ1-4
clone size: NA
CDR3 protein: CASSLAPTSTSEKLFF
CDR3 DNA: TGCGCCAGCAGCTTGGCGCCAACTTCAACTAGTGAAAAACTGTTTTTT

V gene: TRBV5-1
D gene: NA
J gene: TRBJ1-1
clone size: NA
CDR3 protein: CASSLGWGTAEAFF
CDR3 DNA: TGCGCCAGCAGCTTGGGATGGGGGACCGCTGAAGCTTTCTTT

V gene: TRBV5-1
D gene: NA
J gene: TRBJ2-1
clone size: few
CDR3 protein: CASSLVAQDYNEQFF
CDR3 DNA: TGCGCCAGCAGCTTGGTTGCCCAAGACTACAATGAGCAGTTCTTC

V gene: TRBV5-1
D gene: NA
J gene: TRBJ2-4
clone size: many
CDR3 protein: CASSLGAPRDIQYF
CDR3 DNA: TGCGCCAGCAGCTTGGGGGCACCCCGAGACATTCAGTACTTC

V gene: TRBV7-9
D gene: NA
J gene: TRBJ2-2
clone size: NA
CDR3 protein: CASSLGWNTGELFF
CDR3 DNA: TGTGCCAGCAGCTTAGGCTGGAACACCGGGGAGCTGTTTTTT